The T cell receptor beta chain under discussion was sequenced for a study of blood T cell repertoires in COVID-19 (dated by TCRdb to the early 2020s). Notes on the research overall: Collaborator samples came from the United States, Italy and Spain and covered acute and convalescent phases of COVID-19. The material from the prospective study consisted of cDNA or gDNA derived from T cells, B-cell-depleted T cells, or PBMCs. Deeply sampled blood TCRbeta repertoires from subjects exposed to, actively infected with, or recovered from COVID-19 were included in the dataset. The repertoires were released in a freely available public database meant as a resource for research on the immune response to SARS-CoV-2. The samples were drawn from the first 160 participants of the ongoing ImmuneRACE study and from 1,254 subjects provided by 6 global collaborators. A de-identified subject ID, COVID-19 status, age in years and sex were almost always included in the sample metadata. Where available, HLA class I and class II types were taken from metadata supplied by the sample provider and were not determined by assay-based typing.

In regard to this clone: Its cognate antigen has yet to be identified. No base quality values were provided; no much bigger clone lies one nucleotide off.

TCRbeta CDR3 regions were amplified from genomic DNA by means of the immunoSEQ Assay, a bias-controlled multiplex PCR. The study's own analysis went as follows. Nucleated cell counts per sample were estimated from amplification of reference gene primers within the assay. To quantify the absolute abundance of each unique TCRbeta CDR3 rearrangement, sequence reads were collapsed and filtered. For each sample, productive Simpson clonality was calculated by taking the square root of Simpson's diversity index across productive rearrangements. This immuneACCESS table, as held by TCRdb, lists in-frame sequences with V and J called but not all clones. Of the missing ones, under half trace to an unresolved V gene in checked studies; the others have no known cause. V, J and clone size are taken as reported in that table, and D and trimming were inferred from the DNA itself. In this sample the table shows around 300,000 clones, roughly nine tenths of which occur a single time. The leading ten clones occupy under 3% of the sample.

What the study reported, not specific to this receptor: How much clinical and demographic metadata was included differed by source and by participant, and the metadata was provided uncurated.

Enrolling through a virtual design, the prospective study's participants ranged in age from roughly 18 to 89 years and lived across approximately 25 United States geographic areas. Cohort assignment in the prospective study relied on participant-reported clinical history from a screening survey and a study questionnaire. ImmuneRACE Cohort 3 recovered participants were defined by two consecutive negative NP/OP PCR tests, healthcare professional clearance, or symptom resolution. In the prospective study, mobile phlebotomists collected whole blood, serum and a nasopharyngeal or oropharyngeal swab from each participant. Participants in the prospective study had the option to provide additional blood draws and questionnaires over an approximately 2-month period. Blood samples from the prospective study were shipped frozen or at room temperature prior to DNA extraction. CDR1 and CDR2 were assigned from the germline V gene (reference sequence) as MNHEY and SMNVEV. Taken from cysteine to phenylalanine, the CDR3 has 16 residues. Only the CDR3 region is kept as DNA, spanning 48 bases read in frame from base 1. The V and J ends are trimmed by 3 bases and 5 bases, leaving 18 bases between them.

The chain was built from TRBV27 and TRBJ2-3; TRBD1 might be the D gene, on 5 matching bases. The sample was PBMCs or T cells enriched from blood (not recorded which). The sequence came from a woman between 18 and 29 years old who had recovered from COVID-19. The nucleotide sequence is TGTGCCAGCAGTTTTGGGCCCCGAAGGGGCCTAGATACGCAGTATTTT. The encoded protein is CASSFGPRRGLDTQYF.